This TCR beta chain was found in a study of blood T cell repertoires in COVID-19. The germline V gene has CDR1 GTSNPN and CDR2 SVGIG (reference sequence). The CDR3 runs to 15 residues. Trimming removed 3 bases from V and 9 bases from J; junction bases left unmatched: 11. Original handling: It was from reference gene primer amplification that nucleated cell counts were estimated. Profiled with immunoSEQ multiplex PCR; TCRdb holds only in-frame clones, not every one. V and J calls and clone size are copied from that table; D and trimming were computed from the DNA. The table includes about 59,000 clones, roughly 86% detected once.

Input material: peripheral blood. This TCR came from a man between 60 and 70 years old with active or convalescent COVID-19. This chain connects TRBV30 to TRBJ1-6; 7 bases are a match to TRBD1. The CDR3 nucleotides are TGTGCCTGGAGGAAGACAGGGCAGTTGAGTTCACCCCTCCACTTT. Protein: CAWRKTGQLSSPLHF.